Shown below are 10 T cell receptor beta chains from a single sample sequenced in a study of patients and donors after allogeneic stem cell transplantation. Each CDR3 protein is one row after TCRdb ran MiXCR on the RT-PCR reads. The sample includes around 82,000 distinct CDR3 sequences, approximately 5.2% seen only once; the top ten take roughly 2.5%. Material: blood, either unsorted or a sorted T cell fraction (not recorded which). Source of these receptors: a human donor who was either an allogeneic HSCT recipient or a stem cell or donor lymphocyte infusion donor (not recorded which). It is not recorded whose cells these are; they may come from a transplant donor.

This clonotype has ten or more counts. The chain is built from TRBV14 and TRBJ2-3; a weak D match, TRBD2 (5 bases). The CDR3 length is 13 residues. Looked up from germline, CDR1 is SGHDN and CDR2 is FVKESK. V lost 4 bases and J 5 bases, leaving 10 bases between the germline ends. The CDR3 spells CASSPYGGDTQYF. Here the CDR3 DNA reads TGTGCCAGCAGCCCCTATGGAGGAGATACGCAGTATTTT. The full variable domain, completed using reference TRBV14 and TRBJ2-3, is EAGVTQFPSHSVIEKGQTVTLRCDPISGHDNLYWYRRVMGKEIKFLLHFVKESKQDESGMPNNRFLAERTGGTYSTLKVQPAELEDSGVYFCASSPYGGDTQYFGPGTRLTVL.

This clonotype was picked up many times. The chain combines TRBV29-1 with TRBJ1-5, with D possibly being TRBD1 (5 bases). V was pared by 4 bases and J by 7 bases, with 14 bases between. Germline V gene data show CDR1 as SQVTM and CDR2 as ANQGSEA. The CDR3 spans 13 residues. The DNA for the CDR3 is TGCAGCGTTGTAGTAGGGTGGGGGCAGCCCCAGCATTTT. Translated: CSVVVGWGQPQHF.

This clonotype has only a few counts. The CDR3 region is CAWSPDRAGGYTF. The CDR3 bases are TGTGCCTGGAGTCCGGACAGGGCTGGGGGCTACACCTTC. This sequence joins TRBV30 and TRBJ1-2, with 8 bases fitting TRBD1. J gave up 8 bases and V 2 bases, and 7 bases lay outside the gene matches. This CDR3 comprises 13 residues. Germline V gives CDR1 GTSNPN, CDR2 SVGIG (reference sequence).

Many counts were recorded for this clonotype. V gene TRBV24-1 combines with J gene TRBJ2-5; D unresolved. Germline CDR1 KGHDR, CDR2 SFDVKD. V shed 7 bases and J shed 4 bases, with 9 bases lying between them. The CDR3 loop spans 12 amino acids. CDR3 residues: CATRGSGETQYF. In DNA form, the CDR3 reads TGTGCCACCAGAGGATCAGGAGAGACCCAGTACTTC.

In nucleotides, the CDR3 is TGTGCCAGCAGTTTAAGTTCGGGAGGGCCGGTAGATACGCAGTATTTT. The encoded protein is CASSLSSGGPVDTQYF. The V gene is TRBV27, the J gene TRBJ2-3; 8 nucleotides line up with TRBD2. Germline V CDR1 and CDR2: MNHEY, SMNVEV (reference sequence). Trimming cost V 2 bases and J 5 bases; bases outside gene matches: 9. This CDR3 region has 16 residues.

This clonotype is medium-sized in the sample. The J gene is TRBJ2-3, the V gene TRBV3-1; D is uncertain. The CDR3 is made up of 14 amino acids. The germline V gene encodes CDR1 LGHDT and CDR2 YNNKEL (reference sequence). V gave up 4 bases and J gave up 6 bases, with 14 bases separating them. In nucleotides, the CDR3 is TGTGCCAGCAGCCCTACGTTTACGGCGGATACGCAGTATTTT. Translation gives CASSPTFTADTQYF.

This clonotype was observed at least ten times. The chain employs TRBV28 and TRBJ2-5, with D perhaps matching TRBD1 (7 bases). The CDR3 contains 14 residues. Trimming cost V 10 bases and J 2 bases, with 17 bases left between them. Germline loops: CDR1 MDHEN, CDR2 SYDVKM. CDR3 DNA: TGTGCCACCCGATTATCAGGGGGGCAAGAGACCCAGTACTTC. Amino acid sequence: CATRLSGGQETQYF.

This clonotype was observed at least ten times. The chain is built from TRBV30 and TRBJ1-1; D not resolved. V was shortened by 5 bases and J by 1 base, with 5 bases between the two germline ends. CDR3 size: 11 residues. The germline V gene has CDR1 GTSNPN and CDR2 SVGIG (reference sequence). This chain's CDR3 is CAWGGNTEAFF. CDR3 coding DNA: TGTGCCTGGGGCGGGAACACTGAAGCTTTCTTT.

This clonotype showed up many times. V gene TRBV3-1 combines with J gene TRBJ1-2, with 12 bases fitting TRBD1. CDR3 length: 13 amino acids. Trimming cost V 3 bases and J 8 bases; bases outside gene matches: 1. From germline, CDR1 is LGHDT and CDR2 YNNKEL (reference sequence). The DNA of the CDR3 is TGTGCCAGCAGCCATGGGACAGGGGGCGGCTACACCTTC. It specifies CASSHGTGGGYTF.

This clonotype has a count of ten or more. The chain recombines TRBV18 with TRBJ1-1; 9 nucleotides align to TRBD1. The CDR3 runs 14 residues. The V segment lost 3 bases and the J segment 5 bases; nucleotides outside the gene matches: 4. CDR1 and CDR2 from the germline V gene are KGHSH and LQKENI. CDR3 residues: CASSPEQGATEAFF. The CDR3, as DNA: TGTGCCAGCTCACCCGAACAGGGGGCGACTGAAGCTTTCTTT. The full variable domain, its missing parts supplied by reference TRBV18 and TRBJ1-1, is NAGVMQNPRHLVRRRGQEARLRCSPMKGHSHVYWYRQLPEEGLKFMVYLQKENIIDESGMPKERFSAEFPKEGPSILRIQQVVRGDSAAYFCASSPEQGATEAFFGQGTRLTVV.